What follows is one T cell receptor beta chain and its context. The assay was immunoSEQ multiplex PCR, and TCRdb's table has in-frame clones only and misses some. The sample includes around 250,000 clones, over 75% of them seen just once. This CDR3 has 17 amino acids. The ends lost 3 bases at V and 0 bases at J; junction bases unmatched: 9. The germline gives CDR1 SGDLS, CDR2 YYNGEE. The data originate from a study of blood T cell repertoires in COVID-19. Across the whole study: Nucleic acid was either cDNA or gDNA, and it came from T cells, B-cell-depleted T cells, or PBMCs.

Individuals drawn from 20 to 30 US areas were about 18 to 95 years old. Participants' own reports of clinical history determined their cohort assignment. Recovery meant two consecutive negative NP/OP PCR tests, professional clearance, or resolved symptoms. The chain combines TRBV9 with TRBJ2-1; TRBD2 matches at 7 bases. Input material: PBMCs or T cells enriched from blood (not recorded which). The TCR originated in a man in his late teens or twenties who had recovered from COVID-19. Here the CDR3 DNA reads TGTGCCAGCAGCGCGACGGCAGGACTAGACTCCTACAATGAGCAGTTCTTC. Protein sequence: CASSATAGLDSYNEQFF.